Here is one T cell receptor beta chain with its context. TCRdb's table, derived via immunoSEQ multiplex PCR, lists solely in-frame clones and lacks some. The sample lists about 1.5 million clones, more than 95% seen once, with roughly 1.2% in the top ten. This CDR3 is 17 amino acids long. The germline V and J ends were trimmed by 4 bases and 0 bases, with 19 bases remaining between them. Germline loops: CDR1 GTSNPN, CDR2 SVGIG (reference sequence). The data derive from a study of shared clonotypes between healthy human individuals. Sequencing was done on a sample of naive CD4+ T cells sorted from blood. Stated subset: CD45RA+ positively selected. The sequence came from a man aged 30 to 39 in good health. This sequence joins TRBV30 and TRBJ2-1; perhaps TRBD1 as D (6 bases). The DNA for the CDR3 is TGTGCCTGGACCGTGGGGGCAGACTGGAGCTCCTACAATGAGCAGTTCTTC. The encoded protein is CAWTVGADWSSYNEQFF.